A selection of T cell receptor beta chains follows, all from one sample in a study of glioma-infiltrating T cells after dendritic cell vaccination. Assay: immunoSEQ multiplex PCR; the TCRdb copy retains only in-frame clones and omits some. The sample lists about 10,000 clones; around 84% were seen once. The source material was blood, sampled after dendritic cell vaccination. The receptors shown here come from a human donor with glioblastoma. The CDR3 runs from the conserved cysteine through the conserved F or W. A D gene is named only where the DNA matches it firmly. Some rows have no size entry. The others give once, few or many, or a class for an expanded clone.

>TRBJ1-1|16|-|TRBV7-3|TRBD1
CASSSETGTGRTEAFF
TGTGCCAGCAGCTCCGAGACAGGGACGGGACGAACTGAAGCTTTCTTT
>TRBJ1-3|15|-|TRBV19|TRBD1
CASSRPGQGANTIYF
TGTGCCAGTAGCCGCCCGGGACAGGGGGCAAACACCATATATTTT
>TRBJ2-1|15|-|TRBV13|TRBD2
CASSPGLAGSNEQFF
TGTGCCAGCAGCCCAGGACTAGCGGGTTCCAATGAGCAGTTCTTC
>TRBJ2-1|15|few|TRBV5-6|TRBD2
CASSLPGGPYNEQFF
TGTGCCAGCAGCTTGCCGGGAGGGCCGTACAATGAGCAGTTCTTC
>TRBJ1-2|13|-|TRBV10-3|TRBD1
CAITSDRTYGYTF
TGTGCCATCACCTCGGACAGGACTTATGGCTACACCTTC
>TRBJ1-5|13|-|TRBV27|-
CASSRQGNQPQHF
TGTGCCAGCAGTCGACAGGGCAATCAGCCCCAGCATTTT
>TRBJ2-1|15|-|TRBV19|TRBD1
CASSIGGTGVDEQFF
TGTGCCAGTAGTATAGGGGGGACAGGGGTCGATGAGCAGTTCTTC
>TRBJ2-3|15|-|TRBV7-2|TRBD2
CASRGTSGRYDTQYF
TGTGCCAGCAGGGGGACTAGCGGGAGATATGATACGCAGTATTTT
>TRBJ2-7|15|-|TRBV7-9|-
CASSLDRNSSYEQYF
TGTGCCAGCAGCTTAGATAGGAACAGCTCCTACGAGCAGTACTTC
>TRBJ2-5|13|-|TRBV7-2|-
CASSLVGGETQYF
TGTGCCAGCAGCTTAGTGGGGGGAGAGACCCAGTACTTC
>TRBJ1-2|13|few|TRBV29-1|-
CSVAVEINYGYTF
TGCAGCGTTGCCGTGGAGATCAACTATGGCTACACCTTC
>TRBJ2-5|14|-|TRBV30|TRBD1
CAWSPHQGAETQYF
TGTGCCTGGAGTCCACACCAGGGGGCGGAGACCCAGTACTTC
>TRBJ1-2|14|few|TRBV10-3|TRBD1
CAIRGDSNSYGYTF
TGTGCCATCAGAGGGGACAGTAACTCCTATGGCTACACCTTC
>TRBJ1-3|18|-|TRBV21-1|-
CASSKAPRVLFSGNTIYF
TGTGCCAGCAGCAAAGCGCCCCGGGTTTTATTCTCTGGAAACACCATATATTTT
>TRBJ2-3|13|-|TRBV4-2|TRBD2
CASRPGGSDTQYF
TGTGCCAGCAGACCGGGGGGGTCAGATACGCAGTATTTT
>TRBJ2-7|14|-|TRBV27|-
CASSLVRGVNEQYF
TGTGCCAGCAGTTTAGTCAGGGGCGTGAACGAGCAGTACTTC
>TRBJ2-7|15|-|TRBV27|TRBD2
CASSFGTSGSYEQYF
TGTGCCAGCAGTTTTGGGACTAGCGGGAGCTACGAGCAGTACTTC
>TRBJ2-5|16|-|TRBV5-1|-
CASSSSSEGPQETQYF
TGCGCCAGCAGCTCCTCATCGGAGGGTCCCCAAGAGACCCAGTACTTC
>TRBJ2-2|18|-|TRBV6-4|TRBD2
CASSPAGSGRANTGELFF
TGTGCCAGCAGCCCGGCGGGTAGCGGGAGGGCGAACACCGGGGAGCTGTTTTTT
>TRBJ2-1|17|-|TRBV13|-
CASSNRAEGDSYNEQFF
TGTGCCAGCAGTAACCGGGCTGAGGGAGACTCCTACAATGAGCAGTTCTTC
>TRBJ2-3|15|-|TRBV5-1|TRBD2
CASSLRGLAGDTQYF
TGCGCCAGCAGCTTGAGGGGACTAGCGGGAGATACGCAGTATTTT
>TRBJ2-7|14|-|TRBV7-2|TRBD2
CASSLVAGSYEQYF
TGTGCCAGCAGCTTAGTAGCGGGATCCTACGAGCAGTACTTC
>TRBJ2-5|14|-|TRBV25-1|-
CASGLTGNQETQYF
TGTGCCAGTGGACTGACCGGGAACCAAGAGACCCAGTACTTC
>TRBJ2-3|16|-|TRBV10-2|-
CASSEFEGVITDTQYF
TGCGCCAGCAGTGAGTTTGAGGGAGTTATCACAGATACGCAGTATTTT
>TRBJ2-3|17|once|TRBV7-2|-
CASRQALTSGSADTQYF
TGTGCCAGCAGACAAGCGCTTACTAGTGGGAGCGCAGATACGCAGTATTTT
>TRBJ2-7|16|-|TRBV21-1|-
CASRFQLATLLDEQYF
TGTGCCAGCAGATTCCAATTAGCTACACTGTTAGACGAGCAGTACTTC
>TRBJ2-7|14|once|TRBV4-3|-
CASSQEESSYEQYF
TGCGCCAGCAGCCAAGAGGAGAGCTCCTACGAGCAGTACTTC
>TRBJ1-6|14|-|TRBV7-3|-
CASSFLGADSPLHF
TGTGCCAGCAGCTTTCTTGGAGCGGATTCACCCCTCCACTTT
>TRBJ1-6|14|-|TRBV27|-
CASSKTDANSPLHF
TGTGCCAGCAGTAAGACAGACGCTAATTCACCCCTCCACTTT
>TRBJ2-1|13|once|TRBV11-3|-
CASSLGLYNEQFF
TGTGCCAGCAGCCTAGGACTCTACAATGAGCAGTTCTTC
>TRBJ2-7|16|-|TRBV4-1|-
CASSGTGNPNDYEQYF
TGCGCCAGCAGCGGTACAGGGAACCCAAACGACTACGAGCAGTACTTC
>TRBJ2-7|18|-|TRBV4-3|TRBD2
CASSQDLAGGLLESEQYF
TGCGCCAGCAGCCAAGATCTAGCGGGAGGGTTATTAGAGAGCGAGCAGTACTTC
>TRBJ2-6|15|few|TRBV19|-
CASNQGSSGANVLTF
TGTGCCAGTAATCAGGGGTCCTCTGGGGCCAACGTCCTGACTTTC
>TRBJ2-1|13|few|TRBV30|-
CASKGVRYNEQFF
TGTGCCTCAAAGGGGGTCCGCTACAATGAGCAGTTCTTC
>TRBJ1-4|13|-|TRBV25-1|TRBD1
CASSATGGEKLFF
TGTGCCAGCAGTGCGACAGGGGGAGAAAAACTGTTTTTT
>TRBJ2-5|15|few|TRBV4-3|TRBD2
CASSHRLAGWETQYF
TGCGCCAGCAGCCATAGACTAGCGGGGTGGGAGACCCAGTACTTC
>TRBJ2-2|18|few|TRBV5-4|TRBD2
CASSQEPSGSMDTGELFF
TGTGCCAGCAGCCAAGAACCTAGCGGGTCCATGGACACCGGGGAGCTGTTTTTT
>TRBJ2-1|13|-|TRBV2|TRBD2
CASGLAVFGEQFF
TGTGCCAGCGGGCTAGCGGTCTTCGGGGAGCAGTTCTTC